The clone carrying this T cell receptor (beta chain) was seen only a few times. The target antigen is unknown. The CDR3 spans 10 residues. Trimming took 6 bases from V and 5 from J, leaving 4 bases between them. Germline V CDR1 and CDR2: MNHNS, SASEGT. The data were taken from a study of T cells after yellow fever vaccination. Study-wide points: Clonotypes appearing in both CD4 and CD8 compartments existed, and their share was small.

TCRdb itself ran the 5' RACE reads through MiXCR, one entry per CDR3 protein. The sample consists of about 130,000 distinct CDR3 sequences, around 7.4% of them appearing once. This chain uses TRBV6-1 with TRBJ1-2, with unresolved D. The sample was CD4+ T cells sorted from PBMCs, taken roughly 10 days after the first yellow fever vaccination. The TCR originated in a man aged 18 to 29 who received the YFV17D yellow fever vaccine. Written as DNA, the CDR3 is TGTGCCAGCAGGACTTATGGCTACACCTTC. It translates to CASRTYGYTF.